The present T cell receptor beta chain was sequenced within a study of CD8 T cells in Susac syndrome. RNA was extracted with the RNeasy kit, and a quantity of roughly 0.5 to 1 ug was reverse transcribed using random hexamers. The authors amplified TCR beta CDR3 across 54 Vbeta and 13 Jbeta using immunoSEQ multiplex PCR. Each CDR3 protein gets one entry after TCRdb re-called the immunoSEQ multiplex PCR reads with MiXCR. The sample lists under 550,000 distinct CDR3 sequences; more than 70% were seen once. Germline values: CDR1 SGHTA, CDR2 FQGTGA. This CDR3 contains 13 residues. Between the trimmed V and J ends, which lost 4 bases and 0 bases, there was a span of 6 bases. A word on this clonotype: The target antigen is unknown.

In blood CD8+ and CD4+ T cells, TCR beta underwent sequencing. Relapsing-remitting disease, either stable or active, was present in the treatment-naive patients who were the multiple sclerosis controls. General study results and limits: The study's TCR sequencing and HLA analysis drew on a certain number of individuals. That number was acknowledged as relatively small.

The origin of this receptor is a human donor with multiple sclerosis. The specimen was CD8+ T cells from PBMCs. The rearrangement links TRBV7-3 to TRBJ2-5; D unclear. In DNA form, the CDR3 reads TGTGCCAGCAGCTCTGAAGACCAAGAGACCCAGTACTTC. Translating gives CASSSEDQETQYF.